The 3 T cell receptor beta chains presented below share a single source sample, sequenced in a study of T cells after yellow fever vaccination. TCRdb analysed the 5' RACE reads with MiXCR anew, one entry per CDR3 protein. The sample has 250,000 to 300,000 distinct CDR3 sequences; roughly 13% are singletons. The material sequenced was CD4+ T cells sorted from PBMCs, taken 45 days after the yellow fever booster vaccination. Receptors were obtained from a man aged 25-40 years who received the YFV17D yellow fever vaccine.

This chain joins TRBV5-1 and TRBJ2-5; perhaps TRBD1 as D (5 bases). CDR1 is SGHRS, CDR2 YFSETQ, per germline. This CDR3 comprises 13 residues. V gave up 2 bases and J gave up 5 bases, with 10 bases separating them. The CDR3 reads CASSLQVAETQYF. The CDR3 bases are TGCGCCAGCAGCTTACAGGTGGCGGAGACCCAGTACTTC.

This clonotype was seen more than once but under ten times. The rearrangement uses TRBV28 and TRBJ2-1; 12 bases agree with TRBD2. This CDR3 is built from 15 residues. J was trimmed by 6 bases and V by 5 bases; bases with no gene match: 5. Germline CDR1 and CDR2: MDHEN and SYDVKM. CDR3 DNA sequence: TGTGCCAGCAGTCCAGCTAGCGGGAGGGCCAATGAGCAGTTCTTC. This translates into CASSPASGRANEQFF.

A few counts support this clonotype. The chain employs TRBV7-2 and TRBJ2-2; 13 bases match TRBD2. CDR3 length: 16 amino acids. The V gene end was trimmed by 4 bases and the J gene end by 4 bases; junction bases not matched to a gene: 3. The germline V gene has CDR1 SGHTA and CDR2 FQGNSA. The CDR3 DNA reads as TGTGCCAGCAGCTCTGGACTAGCGGGAGCCACCGGGGAGCTGTTTTTT. This gives the protein CASSSGLAGATGELFF. Variable domain in full (rest from reference TRBV7-2 and TRBJ2-2): GAGVSQSPSNKVTEKGKDVELRCDPISGHTALYWYRQSLGQGLEFLIYFQGNSAPDKSGLPSDRFSAERTGGSVSTLTIQRTQQEDSAVYLCASSSGLAGATGELFFGEGSRLTVL.